The 21 T cell receptor beta chains given below trace back to one sample, sequenced in a study of cytomegalovirus exposure and HLA in healthy donors (TCRdb year 2017). The library was prepared using the immunoSEQ multiplex PCR assay. For the multiplex PCR, a mixture combining 60 forward primers for TCR Vbeta segments and 13 reverse primers for TCR Jbeta segments was used. TCRdb limited this immuneACCESS table to in-frame rearrangements with V and J called. A share of clones is missing; checked studies link under half to unresolved V genes, and the rest is unexplained. Recorded for this sample are around 140,000 clones; around 80% of them occurred a single time. The ten largest clones add up to 1.5% to 2% of the sample. The sequenced sample consisted of PBMCs. The receptor source for this set is a female donor in good health and CMV-seropositive.

The genes are TRBV27 and TRBJ1-1; 7 bases map to TRBD1. The CDR3 covers 15 residues. Germline CDR1 reads MNHEY; CDR2 reads SMNVEV (reference sequence). V shed 4 bases and J 1 base; nucleotides not matched to a gene: 6. CDR3 coding DNA: TGTGCCAGCAGTTCCCTCAGACAGGGGAACACTGAAGCTTTCTTT. Its translation is CASSSLRQGNTEAFF.

The chain links TRBV7-2 to TRBJ1-2; D may be TRBD1 (5 bases). With 7 bases removed from V and 4 bases from J, the gap between germline ends came to 16 bases. This CDR3 comprises 14 residues. The germline CDR1 and CDR2 sequences are SGHTA and FQGNSA. For the CDR3, the DNA is TGTGCCAGCACCGCTGGGGCAGGCGCCTATGGCTACACCTTC. Its protein is CASTAGAGAYGYTF.

The chain's CDR3 is CASSLEGDSDEKLFF. The CDR3 DNA follows: TGTGCCAGCAGCTTAGAGGGGGACAGTGACGAAAAACTGTTTTTT. This chain uses TRBV7-9 with TRBJ1-4; 7 nucleotides line up with TRBD1. The junction had 7 bases not matched to a gene; V was cut back by 1 base and J by 8 bases. CDR1 is SEHNR, CDR2 FQNEAQ, per germline (reference sequence). This CDR3 is 15 amino acids long.

V usage is TRBV5-1 and J usage is TRBJ1-1; D is perhaps TRBD1 (6 bases). This CDR3 has 15 residues. V lost 0 bases and J lost 5, with 14 bases in between. Germline V CDR1 and CDR2: SGHRS, YFSETQ. The CDR3 loop reads CASSLVQGEGTEAFF. The CDR3 DNA is TGCGCCAGCAGCTTGGTACAGGGAGAGGGGACTGAAGCTTTCTTT. The variable domain in full, completed from reference TRBV5-1 and TRBJ1-1, reads KAGVTQTPRYLIKTRGQQVTLSCSPISGHRSVSWYQQTPGQGLQFLFEYFSETQRNKGNFPGRFSGRQFSNSRSEMNVSTLELGDSALYLCASSLVQGEGTEAFFGQGTRLTVV.

The V call is TRBV6-1, the J call TRBJ1-6; 8 bases match TRBD1. V dropped 4 bases and J dropped 14; count of bases not matched to a gene: 4. The CDR3 has 12 residues. CDR1 and CDR2 from the germline V gene are MNHNS and SASEGT. CDR3: CASSADRASLHF. The CDR3 nucleotides are TGTGCCAGCAGTGCGGACAGGGCGTCCCTCCACTTT.

The chain's CDR3 is CASSIGEESSYGYTF. DNA for the CDR3: TGTGCCAGTAGTATAGGGGAGGAATCGAGCTATGGCTACACCTTC. The gene calls are TRBV19 and TRBJ1-2; D remains unclear. V was trimmed by 1 base and J by 4 bases, leaving 13 bases between them. The CDR3 covers 15 residues. Germline V gene sequence: CDR1 LNHDA, CDR2 SQIVND (reference sequence).

The rearrangement links TRBV5-4 to TRBJ2-5; the match to TRBD2 covers 13 bases. The J call may be wrong; the DNA end is better matched by TRBJ2-7. Germline CDR1 and CDR2: SGHNT and YYREEE (reference sequence). The CDR3 runs to 16 residues. Written as DNA, the CDR3 is TGTGCCAGCAGCCCGGCAGGGACTAGCGGGGCCTACGAGCAGTACTTC. Translated: CASSPAGTSGAYEQYF.

The chain recombines TRBV27 with TRBJ2-1; D ambiguous. The germline gives CDR1 MNHEY, CDR2 SMNVEV (reference sequence). V gave up 10 bases and J gave up 5 bases, with 24 bases separating them. The CDR3 sequence is 16 residues long. The CDR3 here is CATNYLTSIGDNEQFF. As DNA, the CDR3 is TGTGCCACCAATTACCTAACTTCTATAGGAGACAATGAGCAGTTCTTC.

This sequence joins TRBV5-4 and TRBJ1-6; D may be TRBD1 (6 bases). Germline V gene sequence: CDR1 SGHNT, CDR2 YYREEE (reference sequence). The CDR3 runs to 15 residues. Trimming removed 0 bases at V and 4 bases at J, with 8 bases between. In nucleotides, the CDR3 is TGTGCCAGCAGCTTGGACAGGGAGTATAATTCACCCCTCCACTTT. This translates into CASSLDREYNSPLHF.

V is TRBV6-1 and J is TRBJ1-1; TRBD1 is a possible D gene (5 bases). Germline V gene sequence: CDR1 MNHNS, CDR2 SASEGT. The germline V and J ends were trimmed by 8 bases and 6 bases, with 16 bases remaining between them. The CDR3 runs to 13 residues. CDR3 bases: TGTGCCAGCTTATTCCGGAGGGGCGCTGAAGCTTTCTTT. It codes for CASLFRRGAEAFF.

V gene TRBV10-1 combines with J gene TRBJ2-7; 7 bases are a match to TRBD2. This CDR3 contains 14 residues. The germline CDR1 and CDR2 sequences are WNHNN and SYGVQD (reference sequence). J lost 3 bases, V lost 5 bases, and 7 bases had no gene match. CDR3 loop: CASSPGGSRYEQYF. CDR3 DNA sequence: TGCGCCAGCAGTCCCGGGGGGTCTCGCTACGAGCAGTACTTC.

This chain connects TRBV5-6 to TRBJ2-7, with TRBD1 as a possible D gene (6 bases). CDR1 is SGHDT and CDR2 is YYEEEE in the germline V gene. The V and J ends lost 1 base and 7 bases respectively, with 12 bases between them. This CDR3 has 13 amino acids. CDR3 protein: CASSLSGVREQYF. For the CDR3, the DNA is TGTGCCAGCAGCTTGTCAGGGGTGAGGGAGCAGTACTTC. Drawing the rest from reference TRBV5-6 and TRBJ2-7, the complete variable domain is DAGVTQSPTHLIKTRGQQVTLRCSPKSGHDTVSWYQQALGQGPQFIFQYYEEEERQRGNFPDRFSGHQFPNYSSELNVNALLLGDSALYLCASSLSGVREQYFGPGTRLTVT.

The J gene is TRBJ1-2, the V gene TRBV5-1; 8 nucleotides agree with TRBD1. Unmatched junction bases numbered 11, after V lost 7 bases and J lost 0 bases. Looked up from germline, CDR1 is SGHRS and CDR2 is YFSETQ. CDR3 length equals 16 residues. DNA for the CDR3: TGCGCCAGCCAACAGGGGACAGGCCAAGCTAACTATGGCTACACCTTC. Protein sequence: CASQQGTGQANYGYTF.

The table lists this clone with a count of one. Compared with germline, one end of the junction differs, possibly owing to a read error. This specimen includes other DNA sequences encoding the same CDR3. The CDR3 sequence: CASSPPRDSLNTIYF. The CDR3 DNA is TGTGCCAGCTCGCCACCTAGGGACAGTTTGAACACCATATATTTT. The chain employs TRBV18 and TRBJ1-3; TRBD1 matches 7 bases. Germline V gene data show CDR1 as KGHSH and CDR2 as LQKENI. This CDR3 is built from 15 residues.

CDR3 nucleotide sequence: TGTGCCAGCAGCGACACAGGGTCCTATAATTCACCCCTCCACTTT. Its protein is CASSDTGSYNSPLHF. J is TRBJ1-6 and V is TRBV6-1; D might be TRBD1 (6 bases). From germline, CDR1 is MNHNS and CDR2 SASEGT. The ends were cut back, 6 bases at V and 1 base at J, with 10 bases in the middle. The CDR3 sequence is 15 residues long.

The DNA for the CDR3 is TGTGCCTGGAGCCGGGGGACTAGCCGAGAGACCCAGTACTTC. Protein: CAWSRGTSRETQYF. The V gene is TRBV30, the J gene TRBJ2-5, with 9 positions matching TRBD2. The V gene end was trimmed by 3 bases and the J gene end by 4 bases; junction bases not matched to a gene: 6. CDR1 and CDR2 (germline): GTSNPN, SVGIG (reference sequence). The CDR3 spans 14 residues.

V usage is TRBV14 and J usage is TRBJ2-4; D not resolved. The CDR3 is 14 residues long. Per the germline V gene, CDR1 is SGHDN and CDR2 is FVKESK. With 1 base removed from V and 5 bases from J, the gap between germline ends came to 9 bases. DNA for the CDR3: TGTGCCAGCAGCCAAGCGTCAACTGAAAACATTCAGTACTTC. Translating gives CASSQASTENIQYF.

There are a few counts of this clone. The rearrangement joins TRBV12-5 to TRBJ2-5; 9 bases map to TRBD2. The CDR3 contains 13 residues. CDR1 and CDR2 from the germline V gene are LGHNT and FRNRAP. The ends lost 4 bases at V and 11 bases at J; junction bases unmatched: 8. CDR3 region: CASGSSGIWEQYF. CDR3 DNA sequence: TGTGCTAGTGGTTCTAGCGGGATTTGGGAGCAGTACTTC.

In this sample, this clone turned up once. The rearrangement uses TRBV28 and TRBJ2-1; D unclear. This CDR3 is 11 amino acids long. Germline V gene lookup returns CDR1 MDHEN and CDR2 SYDVKM. Trimming took off 4 bases at V and 12 bases at J, with 10 bases between the two ends. In nucleotides, the CDR3 is TGTGCCAGCAGTTCCCGTGTGTGGCAGTTCTTC. Protein sequence: CASSSRVWQFF.

Comments on this clone: Other DNA sequences in this specimen translate into the identical CDR3. This chain uses TRBV27 with TRBJ2-7; 11 nucleotides match TRBD2. J was trimmed by 3 bases and V by 2 bases; bases with no gene match: 3. Germline CDR1 and CDR2: MNHEY and SMNVEV (reference sequence). The CDR3 has 15 amino acids. The CDR3: CASSLSLAGGYEQYF. The CDR3 DNA reads TGTGCCAGCAGTTTAAGTCTAGCGGGAGGCTACGAGCAGTACTTC.

In its sample, this clone was seen a few times. The V and J genes are TRBV7-3 and TRBJ1-1, with TRBD1 matching 11 bases. After removal of 4 bases from V and 3 bases from J, the junction contained 4 bases not matched to a gene. Germline CDR1 SGHTA, CDR2 FQGTGA. This CDR3 has 15 amino acids. Written as DNA, the CDR3 is TGTGCCAGCAGCTCCGGACAGGGGGCCGACACTGAAGCTTTCTTT. This gives the protein CASSSGQGADTEAFF.